The 3 T cell receptor beta chains in this list originate from one sample, sequenced in a study of shared T cell receptors in the human thymus. Clones were sequenced by immunoSEQ multiplex PCR, and TCRdb holds only the in-frame ones, with some missing. The repertoire holds some 760,000 clones, with 80% to 90% as singletons. This sample was shared with a second study, whose subject was human thymus T cells.

The sample consisted of thymocytes. The receptors were gathered from a girl under two years old with a congenital heart defect.

CDR3 sequence reads: CASSSSAGGRVSSGNTIYF. For the CDR3, the DNA is TGTGCCAGCAGCTCTTCGGCTGGTGGTCGGGTTAGCTCTGGAAACACCATATATTTT. The chain carries TRBV11-2 and TRBJ1-3; no firm D call. CDR3 size: 19 residues. Germline V gene data show CDR1 as SGHAT and CDR2 as FQNNGV. The V and J ends lost 4 bases and 0 bases respectively, with 22 bases between them. Drawing the rest from reference TRBV11-2 and TRBJ1-3, the complete variable domain is EAGVAQSPRYKIIEKRQSVAFWCNPISGHATLYWYQQILGQGPKLLIQFQNNGVVDDSQLPKDRFSAERLKGVDSTLKIQPAKLEDSAVYLCASSSSAGGRVSSGNTIYFGEGSWLTVV.

The genes are TRBV27 and TRBJ2-6, with TRBD1 matching 7 bases. Germline-derived CDR1 and CDR2 are MNHEY and SMNVEV (reference sequence). Trimming took 5 bases from V and 0 from J; bases not matched to a gene: 4. The CDR3 has 16 residues. For the CDR3, the DNA is TGTGCCAGCAGTCCCGGGACAGACTCTGGGGCCAACGTCCTGACTTTC. Protein: CASSPGTDSGANVLTF. The full variable domain, rest sourced from reference TRBV27 and TRBJ2-6, is EAQVTQNPRYLITVTGKKLTVTCSQNMNHEYMSWYRQDPGLGLRQIYYSMNVEVTDKGDVPEGYKVSRKEKRNFPLILESPSPNQTSLYFCASSPGTDSGANVLTFGAGSRLTVL.

The gene calls are TRBV5-5 and TRBJ1-4; the D is unclear. The germline CDR1 and CDR2 sequences are SGHKS and YYEKEE (reference sequence). Trimming pared 2 bases from V and 0 bases from J, leaving 5 bases between. CDR3 length: 14 residues. CDR3 DNA sequence: TGTGCCAGCAGCTTAAGAGCAACTAATGAAAAACTGTTTTTT. This sequence encodes CASSLRATNEKLFF.